The clone carrying this T cell receptor beta chain was seen repeatedly, ten times or more. Its antigen remains unknown. This sample was included in a study of identical twins. From the 5' RACE reads, TCRdb called clonotypes with MiXCR, one entry per CDR3 protein. The data show roughly 570,000 distinct CDR3 sequences, with nearly 10% seen just once and 2.5% to 3% held by the top ten. The CDR3 is 14 residues long. The ends were cut back, 5 bases at V and 4 bases at J, with 14 bases in the middle. Study-level findings and limits: A lower insertion count was a feature of abundant cord blood beta clonotypes, with no such feature in memory repertoires. Not following the same donors, the study drew its conclusions from cross-sectional statistical analysis.

These data are also associated with another study on yellow fever vaccine responses in identical twins.

What was sequenced was PBMCs. This TCR was recovered from a woman between 18 and 29 years old in good health. The rearrangement links TRBV12-3 or TRBV12-4 to TRBJ1-1; D uncertain. The CDR3 loop reads CASSIQKWTTEAFF. DNA of the CDR3: TGTGCCAGCAGTATTCAAAAATGGACCACTGAAGCTTTCTTT.